This TCR beta chain was sequenced in a study of tumor and adjacent non-tumor tissue in lung cancer. General study findings and limits: Tumor tissue had significantly higher TCR diversity than normal lung. Normal lung showed higher cumulative top 100 clone frequency than tumor.

The template was RNA from unsorted bulk tissue. Distant lung tissue was collected more than 3 cm away from the tumor edge. Of note for this clonotype: Its antigen is currently unknown. Since a much larger clone is just one base distant, this may be a read error.

Trimming took 3 bases from V and 5 from J, leaving 16 bases between them. The CDR3 loop spans 15 amino acids. Germline values: CDR1 MDHEN, CDR2 SYDVKM. The library came from three nested PCR rounds adapted from ARM-PCR protocols. MiXCR, applied by TCRdb to the multiplex PCR reads, yields one record per CDR3 protein. The sample has approximately 120,000 distinct CDR3 sequences, 50% to 70% seen once. The source material was distant non-tumor lung tissue. The chain combines TRBV28 with TRBJ2-5, with D tentatively TRBD2 (6 bases). The receptor was derived from a man aged 60 to 69 with non-small cell lung cancer. The CDR3 sequence: CASSFRVAEAETQYF. For the CDR3, the DNA is TGTGCCAGCAGTTTCAGGGTAGCGGAAGCTGAGACCCAGTACTTC.